This T cell receptor (beta chain) was captured by sequencing in a study of blood T cell repertoires in COVID-19. This CDR3 spans 16 amino acids. Germline CDR1 reads LGHDT; CDR2 reads YNNKEL (reference sequence). V trimming: 4 bases; J trimming: 9 bases; junction bases outside the gene matches: 12. Method: immunoSEQ multiplex PCR; TCRdb's copy keeps in-frame clones and lacks some. The table shows 320,000 or so clones, with more than 85% occurring only once. J is TRBJ1-6 and V is TRBV3-1 (or the pseudogene TRBV3-2); 7 bases agree with TRBD1. Sequenced material: PBMCs or T cells enriched from blood (not recorded which). The receptor was derived from a young woman who had recovered from COVID-19. Written as DNA, the CDR3 is TGTGCCAGCAGCCCCACGACACCGGGACAGACTTCACCCCTCCACTTT. It is translated as CASSPTTPGQTSPLHF.